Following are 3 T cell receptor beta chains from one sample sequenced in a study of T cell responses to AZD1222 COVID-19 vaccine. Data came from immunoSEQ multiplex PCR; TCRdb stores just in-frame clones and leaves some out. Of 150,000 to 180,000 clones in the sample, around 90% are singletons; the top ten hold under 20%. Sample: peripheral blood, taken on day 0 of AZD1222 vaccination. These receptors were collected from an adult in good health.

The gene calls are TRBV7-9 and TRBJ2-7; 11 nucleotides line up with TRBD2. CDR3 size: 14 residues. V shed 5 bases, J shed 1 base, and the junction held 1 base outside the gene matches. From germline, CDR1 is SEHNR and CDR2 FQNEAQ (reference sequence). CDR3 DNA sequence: TGTGCCAGCAGCCCTAGCGGGAGGTCCTACGAGCAGTACTTC. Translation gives CASSPSGRSYEQYF.

The CDR3 is CASSFSSPTSGGATGELFF. CDR3 coding DNA: TGCGCCAGCAGCTTCTCCAGCCCTACTAGCGGGGGGGCCACCGGGGAGCTGTTTTTT. The chain employs TRBV5-1 and TRBJ2-2; 13 bases are a match to TRBD2. CDR1 is SGHRS, CDR2 YFSETQ, per germline. The V and J ends lost 2 bases and 4 bases, in that order; junction bases with no gene match: 11. CDR3 length: 19 residues.

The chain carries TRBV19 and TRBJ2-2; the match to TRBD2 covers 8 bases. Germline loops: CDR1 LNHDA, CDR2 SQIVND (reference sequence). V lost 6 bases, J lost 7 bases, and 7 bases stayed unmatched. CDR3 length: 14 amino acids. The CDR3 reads CASRREGRGGELFF. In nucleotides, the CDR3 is TGTGCCAGTAGACGGGAGGGCCGCGGCGGGGAGCTGTTTTTT.